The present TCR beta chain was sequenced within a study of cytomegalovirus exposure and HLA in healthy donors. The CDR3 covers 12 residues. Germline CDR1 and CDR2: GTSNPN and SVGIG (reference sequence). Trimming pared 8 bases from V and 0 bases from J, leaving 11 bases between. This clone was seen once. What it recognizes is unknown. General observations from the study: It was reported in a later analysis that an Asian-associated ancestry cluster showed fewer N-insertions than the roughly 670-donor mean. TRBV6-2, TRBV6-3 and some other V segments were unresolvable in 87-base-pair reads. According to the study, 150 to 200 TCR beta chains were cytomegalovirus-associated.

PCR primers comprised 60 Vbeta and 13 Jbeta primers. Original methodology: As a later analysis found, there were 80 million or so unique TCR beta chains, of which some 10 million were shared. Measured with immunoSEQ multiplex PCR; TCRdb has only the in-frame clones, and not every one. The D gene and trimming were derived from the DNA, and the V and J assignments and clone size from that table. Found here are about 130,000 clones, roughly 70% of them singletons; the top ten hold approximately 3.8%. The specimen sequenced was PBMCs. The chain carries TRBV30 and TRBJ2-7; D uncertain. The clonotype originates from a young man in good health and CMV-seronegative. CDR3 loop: CAVDTVSYEQYF. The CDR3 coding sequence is TGTGCCGTGGATACAGTCTCCTACGAGCAGTACTTC.